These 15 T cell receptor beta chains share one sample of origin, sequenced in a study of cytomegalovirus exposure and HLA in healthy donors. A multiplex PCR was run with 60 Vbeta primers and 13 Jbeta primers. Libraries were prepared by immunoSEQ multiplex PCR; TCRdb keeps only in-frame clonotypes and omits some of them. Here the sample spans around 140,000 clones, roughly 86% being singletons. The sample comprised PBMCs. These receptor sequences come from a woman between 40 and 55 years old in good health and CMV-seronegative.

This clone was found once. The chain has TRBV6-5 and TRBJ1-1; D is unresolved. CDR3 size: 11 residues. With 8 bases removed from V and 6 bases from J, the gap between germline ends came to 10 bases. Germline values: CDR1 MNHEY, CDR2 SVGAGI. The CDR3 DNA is TGTGCCAGCGGTAGGAGCGCTGAAGCTTTCTTT. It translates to CASGRSAEAFF.

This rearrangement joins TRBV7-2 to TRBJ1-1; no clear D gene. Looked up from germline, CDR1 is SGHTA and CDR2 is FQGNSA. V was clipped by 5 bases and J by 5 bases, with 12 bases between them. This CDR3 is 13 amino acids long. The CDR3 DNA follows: TGTGCCAGCAGCGGAGGACGGTTGACTGAAGCTTTCTTT. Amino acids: CASSGGRLTEAFF.

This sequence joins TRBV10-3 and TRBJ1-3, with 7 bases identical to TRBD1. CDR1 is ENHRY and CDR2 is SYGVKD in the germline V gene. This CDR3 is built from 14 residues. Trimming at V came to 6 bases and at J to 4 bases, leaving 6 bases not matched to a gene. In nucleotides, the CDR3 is TGTGCCATCAGAGAAGGGACAGCCGGAAACACCATATATTTT. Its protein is CAIREGTAGNTIYF.

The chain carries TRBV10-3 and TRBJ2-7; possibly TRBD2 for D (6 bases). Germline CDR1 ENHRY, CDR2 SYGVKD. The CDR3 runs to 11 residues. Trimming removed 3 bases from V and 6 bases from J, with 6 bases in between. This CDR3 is CAISDSGEQYF. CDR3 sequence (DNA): TGTGCCATCAGTGATAGCGGCGAGCAGTACTTC.

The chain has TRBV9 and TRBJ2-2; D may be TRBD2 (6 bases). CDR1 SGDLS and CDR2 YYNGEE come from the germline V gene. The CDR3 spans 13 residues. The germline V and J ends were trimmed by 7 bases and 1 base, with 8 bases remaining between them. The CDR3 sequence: CASGRLNTGELFF. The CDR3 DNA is TGTGCCAGCGGGAGGCTGAACACCGGGGAGCTGTTTTTT. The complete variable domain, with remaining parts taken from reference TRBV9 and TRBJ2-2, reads DSGVTQTPKHLITATGQRVTLRCSPRSGDLSVYWYQQSLDQGLQFLIQYYNGEERAKGNILERFSAQQFPDLHSELNLSSLELGDSALYFCASGRLNTGELFFGEGSRLTVL.

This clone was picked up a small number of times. The CDR3 sequence is CASTLAGSSYNEQFF. The DNA for the CDR3 is TGTGCCAGCACCCTGGCGGGGAGCTCCTACAATGAGCAGTTCTTC. This chain joins TRBV25-1 and TRBJ2-1, with D perhaps matching TRBD2 (6 bases). CDR1 and CDR2 from the germline V gene are MGHDK and SYGVNS. The CDR3 is 15 amino acids. V was pared by 7 bases and J by 0 bases, with 13 bases between.

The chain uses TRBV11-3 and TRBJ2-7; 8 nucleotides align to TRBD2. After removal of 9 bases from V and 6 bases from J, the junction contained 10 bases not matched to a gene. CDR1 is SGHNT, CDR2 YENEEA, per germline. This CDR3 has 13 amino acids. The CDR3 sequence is CASRRGAVGEQYF. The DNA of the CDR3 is TGTGCCAGTCGGCGGGGGGCGGTCGGCGAGCAGTACTTC.

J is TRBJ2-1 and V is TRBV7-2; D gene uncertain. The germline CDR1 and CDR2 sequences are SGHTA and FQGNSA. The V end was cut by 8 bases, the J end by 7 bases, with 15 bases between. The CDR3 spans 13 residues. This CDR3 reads CASAAAQWNEQFF. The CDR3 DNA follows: TGTGCCAGCGCCGCGGCCCAGTGGAATGAGCAGTTCTTC.

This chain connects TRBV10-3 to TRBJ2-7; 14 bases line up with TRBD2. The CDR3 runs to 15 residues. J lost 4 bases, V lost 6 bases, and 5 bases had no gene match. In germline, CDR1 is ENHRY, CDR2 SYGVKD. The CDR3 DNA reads TGTGCCATCAGGGCAGGGACTAGCGGGAGATACGAGCAGTACTTC. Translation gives CAIRAGTSGRYEQYF.

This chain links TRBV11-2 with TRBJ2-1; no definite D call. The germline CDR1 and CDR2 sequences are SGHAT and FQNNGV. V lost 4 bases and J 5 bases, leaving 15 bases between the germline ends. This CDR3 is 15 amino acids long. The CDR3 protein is CASSSRVSLDNEQFF. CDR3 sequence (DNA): TGTGCCAGCAGCTCCCGGGTCTCCCTCGACAATGAGCAGTTCTTC.

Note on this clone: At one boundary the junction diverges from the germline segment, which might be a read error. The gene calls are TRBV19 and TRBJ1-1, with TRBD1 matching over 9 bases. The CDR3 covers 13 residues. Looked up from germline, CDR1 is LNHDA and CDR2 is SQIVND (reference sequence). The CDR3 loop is CASSIRQGDRPSF. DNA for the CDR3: TGTGCCAGTAGTATAAGACAGGGGGACAGACCCTCGTTT.

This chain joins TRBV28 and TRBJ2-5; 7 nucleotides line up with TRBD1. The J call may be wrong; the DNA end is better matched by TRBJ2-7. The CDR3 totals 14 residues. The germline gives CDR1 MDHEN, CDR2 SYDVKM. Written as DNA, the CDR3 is TGTGCCAGCAGTTTGGCAGGGGGTACCTACGAGCAGTACTTC. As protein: CASSLAGGTYEQYF.

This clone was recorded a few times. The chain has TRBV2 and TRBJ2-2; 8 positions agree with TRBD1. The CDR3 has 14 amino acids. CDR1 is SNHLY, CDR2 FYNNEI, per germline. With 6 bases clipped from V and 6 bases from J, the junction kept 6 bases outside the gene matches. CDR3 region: CASSRQGTPGELFF. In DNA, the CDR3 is TGTGCCAGCAGCAGACAGGGGACCCCCGGGGAGCTGTTTTTT. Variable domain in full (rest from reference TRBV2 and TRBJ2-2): EPEVTQTPSHQVTQMGQEVILRCVPISNHLYFYWYRQILGQKVEFLVSFYNNEISEKSEIFDDQFSVERPDGSNFTLKIRSTKLEDSAMYFCASSRQGTPGELFFGEGSRLTVL.

CDR3 region: CASSYLAGLYNEQFF. In DNA form, the CDR3 reads TGCGCCAGCAGCTATCTAGCGGGGCTTTACAATGAGCAGTTCTTC. V and J are TRBV5-1 and TRBJ2-1, with TRBD2 matching over 9 bases. Germline CDR1 reads SGHRS; CDR2 reads YFSETQ. CDR3 length: 15 residues. V dropped 3 bases and J dropped 4; count of bases not matched to a gene: 5.

CDR3 sequence: CASSSSRSGYNEQFF. The CDR3 coding sequence is TGTGCCAGCAGCTCTAGCAGGAGTGGATACAATGAGCAGTTCTTC. The genes are TRBV7-9 and TRBJ2-1, with D perhaps matching TRBD2 (5 bases). The germline gives CDR1 SEHNR, CDR2 FQNEAQ (reference sequence). The CDR3 consists of 15 residues. V lost 4 bases to trimming and J lost 4 bases, with 14 bases between them.